The 26 T cell receptor beta chains below come from one sample, sequenced in a study of shared clonotypes between healthy human individuals. The table came from immunoSEQ multiplex PCR; TCRdb's copy has only in-frame clones and leaves some out. The sample carries about 490,000 clones, approximately 78% recorded once. Input material: PBMCs. The receptors stem from a woman between 40 and 50 years old in good health. Some clones in this sample may be carry-over from other donors' samples.

This clone was detected only a few times. The chain links TRBV9 to TRBJ1-1; D remains unclear. Trimming left V 0 bases short and J 0 bases short, with 6 bases between. This CDR3 comprises 14 residues. Germline V CDR1 and CDR2: SGDLS, YYNGEE. The CDR3 spells CASSVEPMNTEAFF. The CDR3 DNA reads TGTGCCAGCAGCGTAGAGCCGATGAACACTGAAGCTTTCTTT.

J is TRBJ2-3 and V is TRBV19; 10 bases fit TRBD2. CDR3 length: 18 amino acids. V shed 4 bases, J shed 4 bases, and the junction held 14 bases outside the gene matches. Per germline, CDR1 LNHDA and CDR2 SQIVND (reference sequence). The DNA for the CDR3 is TGTGCCAGTAGTACCGCCGGGTTTTCTAGCGGGAGACCAGATACGCAGTATTTT. It yields the protein CASSTAGFSSGRPDTQYF.

The chain employs TRBV29-1 and TRBJ1-4; 7 positions agree with TRBD1. The CDR3 sequence is 15 residues long. Germline assignment: CDR1 SQVTM and CDR2 ANQGSEA. V was pared by 6 bases and J by 8 bases, with 15 bases of the junction left unmatched. CDR3 in DNA: TGCAGCGTCCCTCCGTCGACAGGGTCGTACGAAAAACTGTTTTTT. Translated: CSVPPSTGSYEKLFF.

As for this clone: A read error is likely here: a far larger clone is one base away. This chain uses TRBV27 with TRBJ2-7; 7 bases match TRBD1. Per the germline V gene, CDR1 is MNHEY and CDR2 is SMNVEV (reference sequence). This CDR3 spans 15 amino acids. CDR3 residues: CASSPGTAFSYEQHF. CDR3 in DNA: TGTGCCAGCAGTCCCGGGACAGCCTTCTCCTACGAGCAGCACTTC.

This clone occurred many times. CDR3 loop: CASSIQGDGNTIYF. CDR3 coding DNA: TGTGCCAGTAGTATACAGGGGGATGGAAACACCATATATTTT. The V and J genes are TRBV19 and TRBJ1-3; 7 bases match TRBD1. The CDR3 totals 14 residues. Germline V gives CDR1 LNHDA, CDR2 SQIVND (reference sequence). V gave up 2 bases and J gave up 3 bases; unmatched junction bases: 1.

The rearrangement uses TRBV7-3 and TRBJ2-2; D call uncertain. CDR1 and CDR2 (germline): SGHTA, FQGTGA. V dropped 2 bases and J dropped 9 bases, with 10 bases sitting between them. The CDR3 spans 13 residues. The CDR3 nucleotides read TGTGCCAGCAGCTTAGTCATGGACCGGGAGCTGTTTTTT. Translation: CASSLVMDRELFF.

This chain connects TRBV27 to TRBJ1-1, with D maybe TRBD1 (6 bases). This CDR3 comprises 13 residues. The V gene lost 6 bases and the J gene lost 2 bases, with 10 bases spanning the gap. The V gene's germline CDR1 is MNHEY and CDR2 SMNVEV (reference sequence). CDR3 sequence (DNA): TGTGCCAGCAGCCTGGGGGCTAACACTGAAGCTTTCTTT. This encodes CASSLGANTEAFF.

The genes are TRBV9 and TRBJ2-3; TRBD2 agrees at 9 bases. The CDR3 is made up of 18 amino acids. V was pared by 0 bases and J by 3 bases, with 11 bases of the junction left unmatched. CDR1 SGDLS and CDR2 YYNGEE come from the germline V gene. CDR3 DNA sequence: TGTGCCAGCAGCGTAGCTTCTAGCGGGATCTCTGGGACAGATACGCAGTATTTT. Amino acids: CASSVASSGISGTDTQYF.

The chain employs TRBV5-1 and TRBJ1-2; D is possibly TRBD1 (6 bases). In germline, CDR1 is SGHRS, CDR2 YFSETQ. Trimming removed 6 bases at V and 6 bases at J, with 18 bases between. The CDR3 runs to 14 residues. For the CDR3, the DNA is TGCGCCAGCACTCACCAGGGGAACGGCGATGGCTACACCTTC. It is translated as CASTHQGNGDGYTF.

The V and J genes are TRBV5-6 and TRBJ1-1, with 7 bases aligning to TRBD1. The CDR3 contains 17 residues. The germline V gene encodes CDR1 SGHDT and CDR2 YYEEEE. V lost 0 bases to trimming and J lost 2 bases; unmatched junction nucleotides: 10. The CDR3 DNA reads as TGTGCCAGCAGCTTGGCCGAGTCGAGGGGGCGAAACACTGAAGCTTTCTTT. This translates into CASSLAESRGRNTEAFF.

The chain carries TRBV7-9 and TRBJ2-3; the D call may be TRBD1 or TRBD2 (5 bases each). CDR3 size: 17 residues. V was clipped by 6 bases and J by 1 base, with 20 bases between them. Germline-derived CDR1 and CDR2 are SEHNR and FQNEAQ (reference sequence). CDR3 amino acids: CASSPRANGARTDTQYF. In DNA form, the CDR3 reads TGTGCCAGCAGTCCAAGGGCAAACGGGGCTCGCACAGATACGCAGTATTTT.

The CDR3 reads CASSGRNYGYTF. The CDR3, as DNA: TGTGCCAGTAGCGGAAGAAACTATGGCTACACCTTC. The chain links TRBV19 to TRBJ1-2; D is unclear. In germline, CDR1 is LNHDA, CDR2 SQIVND (reference sequence). The CDR3 runs to 12 residues. Trimming took 6 bases from V and 2 from J, leaving 7 bases between them.

This sequence joins TRBV5-4 and TRBJ2-7, with TRBD2 identical over 11 bases. The germline CDR1 and CDR2 sequences are SGHNT and YYREEE (reference sequence). This CDR3 comprises 16 residues. Trimming cost V 0 bases and J 9 bases; bases outside gene matches: 11. CDR3 nucleotide sequence: TGTGCCAGCAGCTTGGGGGGGACTAGCGGCAAGGCGGGGCAGTACTTC. It codes for CASSLGGTSGKAGQYF.

The V and J genes are TRBV11-2 and TRBJ2-7, with a possible D match to TRBD2 (5 bases). The CDR3 consists of 14 residues. V gave up 6 bases and J gave up 3 bases, with 15 bases separating them. Per the germline V gene, CDR1 is SGHAT and CDR2 is FQNNGV. The CDR3 reads CASSPTTGFYEQYF. CDR3 coding DNA: TGTGCCAGCAGTCCTACGACGGGGTTCTACGAGCAGTACTTC.

V is TRBV7-2 and J is TRBJ2-4, with 12 bases fitting TRBD2. The CDR3 has 18 residues. In germline, CDR1 is SGHTA, CDR2 FQGNSA. V shed 0 bases, J shed 8 bases, and the junction held 11 bases outside the gene matches. The CDR3 region is CASSLAVASGRALDIQYF. In nucleotides, the CDR3 is TGTGCCAGCAGCTTAGCGGTCGCTAGCGGGAGGGCCTTGGACATTCAGTACTTC.

The chain carries TRBV18 and TRBJ1-4; D not resolved. Trimming shortened V by 0 bases and J by 2 bases, and 7 bases separated the two germline ends. Per germline, CDR1 KGHSH and CDR2 LQKENI. This CDR3 has 15 residues. In DNA form, the CDR3 reads TGTGCCAGCTCACCACCCACACTTACTAATGAAAAACTGTTTTTT. It specifies CASSPPTLTNEKLFF.

The CDR3 nucleotides read TGTGCCAGCAGCGCACTAGCAAACACCGGGGAGCTGTTTTTT. Residues: CASSALANTGELFF. V and J are TRBV7-6 and TRBJ2-2; tentative D call: TRBD2 (6 bases). Germline CDR1 is SGHVS and CDR2 is FNYEAQ. The length of the CDR3 is 14 residues. Trimming stripped 5 bases from V and 2 bases from J, with 9 bases between.

This clone was counted a few times. V and J are TRBV30 and TRBJ2-2; maybe TRBD1 (5 bases). The CDR3 has 13 amino acids. Germline assignment: CDR1 GTSNPN and CDR2 SVGIG (reference sequence). V dropped 5 bases and J dropped 1 base, with 8 bases sitting between them. CDR3 loop: CAWGQKNTGELFF. CDR3 nucleotide sequence: TGTGCCTGGGGACAAAAGAACACCGGGGAGCTGTTTTTT.

This chain uses TRBV7-9 with TRBJ2-1; the match to TRBD2 covers 13 bases. V lost 2 bases to trimming and J lost 8 bases; unmatched junction nucleotides: 6. Germline V CDR1 and CDR2: SEHNR, FQNEAQ (reference sequence). This CDR3 is built from 16 residues. CDR3 coding DNA: TGTGCCAGCAGCTTACGGGGACTAGCGGGAAGGTATGAGCAGTTCTTC. Its translation: CASSLRGLAGRYEQFF.

The chain joins TRBV11-3 to TRBJ2-7; 7 bases map to TRBD1. The V and J ends lost 5 bases and 4 bases, in that order; junction bases with no gene match: 8. Germline values: CDR1 SGHNT, CDR2 YENEEA. The CDR3 totals 14 residues. The CDR3 reads CASSRGPDRYEQYF. Written as DNA, the CDR3 is TGTGCCAGCAGCCGCGGCCCGGACAGGTACGAGCAGTACTTC. The variable domain in full, with the rest retrieved from reference TRBV11-3 and TRBJ2-7, is EAGVVQSPRYKIIEKKQPVAFWCNPISGHNTLYWYLQNLGQGPELLIRYENEEAVDDSQLPKDRFSAERLKGVDSTLKIQPAELGDSAVYLCASSRGPDRYEQYFGPGTRLTVT.

With respect to this clone: The same CDR3 is also encoded by other DNA sequences in this sample. This rearrangement joins TRBV7-2 to TRBJ2-7; TRBD1 or TRBD2 may be the D gene (6 bases each). The CDR3 contains 14 residues. The V end was cut by 3 bases, the J end by 1 base, with 10 bases between. CDR1 is SGHTA, CDR2 FQGNSA, per germline. In nucleotides, the CDR3 is TGTGCCAGCAGCTTCGGAGGGGGGTCCTACGAGCAGTACTTC. Translated: CASSFGGGSYEQYF.

In nucleotides, the CDR3 is TGTGCCAGCAGCGAAATGGGGGTGCACGAGCAGTACTTC. Its translation: CASSEMGVHEQYF. This chain links TRBV6-1 with TRBJ2-7, with D perhaps assigned TRBD1 or TRBD2 (5 bases each). CDR1 is MNHNS and CDR2 is SASEGT in the germline V gene. The CDR3 is 13 residues long. Deletions cut 6 bases from V and 5 bases from J, with 14 bases between.

This clone was recorded once. This chain joins TRBV29-1 and TRBJ2-7; 9 bases are a match to TRBD2. Per germline, CDR1 SQVTM and CDR2 ANQGSEA. The CDR3 extends over 15 amino acids. Trimming cost V 3 bases and J 1 base; bases outside gene matches: 7. CDR3 coding DNA: TGCAGCGTTGATGCGGGAGGGCCGGAGTCCTACGAGCAGTACTTC. Its translation is CSVDAGGPESYEQYF.

A word on this clone: A much larger clone is a single base away; this may be a read error. The genes are TRBV4-1 and TRBJ2-5; 8 nucleotides agree with TRBD1. The CDR3 contains 16 residues. CDR1 MGHRA and CDR2 YSYEKL come from the germline V gene. The V and J ends lost 4 bases and 7 bases, in that order; junction bases with no gene match: 14. The CDR3 DNA is TGCGCCAGCAGCCTGGACAGGGCGGGAAGTTCAGGGACCCAGTACTTC. Its translation: CASSLDRAGSSGTQYF.

The gene calls are TRBV28 and TRBJ2-2; 14 nucleotides agree with TRBD2. The CDR3 is made up of 17 amino acids. Germline V CDR1 and CDR2: MDHEN, SYDVKM. The trim removed 6 bases at V and 4 bases at J, leaving 7 bases unmatched. This CDR3 reads CASSSGLAGVSTGELFF. The DNA for the CDR3 is TGTGCCAGCAGCTCGGGACTAGCGGGAGTGAGCACCGGGGAGCTGTTTTTT.

The rearrangement uses TRBV6-5 and TRBJ2-1; a weak D match, TRBD2 (5 bases). The CDR3 extends over 14 amino acids. Germline V gene sequence: CDR1 MNHEY, CDR2 SVGAGI. V lost 0 bases to trimming and J lost 5 bases, with 8 bases between them. CDR3 in amino acids: CASSYSRGDNEQFF. As DNA, the CDR3 is TGTGCCAGCAGTTACTCACGGGGAGACAATGAGCAGTTCTTC.